The 14 T cell receptor beta chains in this list originate from one sample, sequenced in a study of blood T cells in healthy people across ages. Using a J-beta primer mix together with a sample-barcoded 5' primer, a second PCR was run for about 7 to 12 cycles. TCRdb redid the calling of the 5' RACE reads with MiXCR, one entry per CDR3 protein. Of a few hundred thousand distinct CDR3 sequences in the sample, 25% to 30% were seen once. The sequenced material came from blood. These receptors all come from a woman aged 70-85 years in good health.

The CDR3 sequence is CASSHSYADTQYF. Here the CDR3 DNA reads TGTGCCAGCAGCCATTCCTATGCAGATACGCAGTATTTT. This sequence joins TRBV7-2 and TRBJ2-3; the D is unclear. Trimming left V 5 bases short and J 4 bases short, with 10 bases between. CDR3 length: 13 amino acids. Germline values: CDR1 SGHTA, CDR2 FQGNSA.

The J gene is TRBJ2-5, the V gene TRBV24-1; 10 nucleotides agree with TRBD1. From germline, CDR1 is KGHDR and CDR2 SFDVKD. This CDR3 has 17 amino acids. J gave up 5 bases and V 4 bases, and 12 bases lay outside the gene matches. CDR3 protein: CATSDSTGGDGHETQYF. The CDR3 coding sequence is TGTGCCACCAGTGACTCGACAGGGGGCGACGGTCACGAGACCCAGTACTTC.

This clonotype has just a few counts. The rearrangement links TRBV29-1 to TRBJ2-1; TRBD2 matches 10 bases. CDR1 and CDR2 (germline): SQVTM, ANQGSEA. Unmatched junction bases numbered 7, after V lost 6 bases and J lost 2 bases. The CDR3 length is 15 residues. Written as DNA, the CDR3 is TGCAGCGTCCCCCAACTAGCGGGAACCTACAATGAGCAGTTCTTC. Protein product: CSVPQLAGTYNEQFF.

A few counts support this clonotype. The V gene is TRBV5-6, the J gene TRBJ2-5, with a tentative D call TRBD1 (5 bases). Germline loops: CDR1 SGHDT, CDR2 YYEEEE. V was shortened by 4 bases and J by 5 bases, with 18 bases between the two germline ends. The CDR3 extends over 15 amino acids. The CDR3 DNA reads as TGTGCCAGCAGCCTGGGGCAGGGCTCCTCGGAGACCCAGTACTTC. It yields the protein CASSLGQGSSETQYF.

For the CDR3, the DNA is TGCAGCGGGCGACAGGGGTCTGAAGCTTTCTTT. Protein product: CSGRQGSEAFF. The chain uses TRBV29-1 and TRBJ1-1; TRBD1 aligns across 8 bases. The CDR3 is 11 residues long. The V gene end was trimmed by 7 bases and the J gene end by 6 bases; junction bases not matched to a gene: 4. The V gene's germline CDR1 is SQVTM and CDR2 ANQGSEA.

This sequence joins TRBV20-1 and TRBJ1-5; weak D call: TRBD1 (5 bases). Trimming removed 1 base from V and 1 base from J, with 8 bases in between. The germline V gene encodes CDR1 DFQATT and CDR2 SNEGSKA (reference sequence). There are 14 residues in the CDR3. The CDR3 here is CSARARGSNQPQHF. In DNA form, the CDR3 reads TGCAGTGCTAGAGCCCGGGGGAGCAATCAGCCCCAGCATTTT.

V and J are TRBV10-3 and TRBJ2-3, with D unclear. The V gene lost 2 bases and the J gene lost 2 bases, with 8 bases spanning the gap. The CDR3 is 14 residues long. Looked up from germline, CDR1 is ENHRY and CDR2 is SYGVKD. The DNA for the CDR3 is TGTGCCATCAGTGAGCGCCAAAACACAGATACGCAGTATTTT. Protein product: CAISERQNTDTQYF.

The gene calls are TRBV7-9 and TRBJ2-3; 12 nucleotides line up with TRBD2. CDR3 size: 18 residues. V lost 1 base to trimming and J lost 2 bases; unmatched junction nucleotides: 7. In germline, CDR1 is SEHNR, CDR2 FQNEAQ (reference sequence). CDR3 DNA sequence: TGTGCCAGCAGCTTAGGACTAGCGGGGGCCACCATCACAGATACGCAGTATTTT. Amino acid sequence: CASSLGLAGATITDTQYF.

This chain connects TRBV12-3 or TRBV12-4 to TRBJ2-3; 7 nucleotides line up with TRBD1. CDR3 length: 15 amino acids. V lost 6 bases to trimming and J lost 13 bases; unmatched junction nucleotides: 19. CDR3 coding DNA: TGTGCCAGCAGCTTTTCGGGACAGAGCACAGATGCGGAGTATTTT. Its translation is CASSFSGQSTDAEYF.

J is TRBJ1-4 and V is TRBV12-3 or TRBV12-4; D remains ambiguous. V was shortened by 3 bases and J by 6 bases, with 8 bases between the two germline ends. The CDR3 consists of 13 residues. The CDR3 loop reads CASSLGIDEKLFF. The DNA of the CDR3 is TGTGCCAGCAGTTTGGGAATCGATGAAAAACTGTTTTTT.

The chain carries TRBV7-2 and TRBJ2-1; a possible D gene is TRBD2 (6 bases). Trimming removed 1 base at V and 6 bases at J, with 13 bases between. The length of the CDR3 is 15 residues. Germline V CDR1 and CDR2: SGHTA, FQGNSA. Written as DNA, the CDR3 is TGTGCCAGCAGCTTAGTGCGCGGGAAGGCCAATGAGCAGTTCTTC. It is translated as CASSLVRGKANEQFF.

This clonotype was seen only a few times. The chain uses TRBV11-3 and TRBJ1-2, with D tentatively TRBD1 (5 bases). Germline assignment: CDR1 SGHNT and CDR2 YENEEA. The CDR3 contains 15 residues. V lost 0 bases and J 4 bases, leaving 12 bases between the germline ends. The CDR3 loop reads CASSLETGARYGYTF. Written as DNA, the CDR3 is TGTGCCAGCAGCTTAGAAACTGGGGCCCGCTATGGCTACACCTTC.

This clonotype appeared a few times. The chain employs TRBV12-3 or TRBV12-4 and TRBJ1-5; D is unclear. The V end lost 0 bases, the J end lost 2 bases, and 8 bases lay between the germline ends. The CDR3 loop spans 15 amino acids. CDR3 sequence: CASSLAGSGNQPQHF. CDR3 nucleotides: TGTGCCAGCAGTTTAGCAGGATCTGGCAATCAGCCCCAGCATTTT.

This clonotype has a handful of counts. This chain links TRBV5-6 with TRBJ1-1, with 9 nucleotides matching TRBD1. V lost 4 bases, J lost 6 bases, and 7 bases stayed unmatched. This CDR3 comprises 14 residues. Germline CDR1 SGHDT, CDR2 YYEEEE. CDR3 residues: CASSADRGYSEAFF. The CDR3 region has the DNA TGTGCCAGCAGCGCGGACAGGGGATACTCTGAAGCTTTCTTT.